This entry lists 9 T cell receptor beta chains sequenced from one sample in a study of shared clonotypes between healthy human individuals. The assay was immunoSEQ multiplex PCR, and TCRdb's table has in-frame clones only and misses some. The sample lists about 300,000 clones, 74% seen once, with about 9.4% in the top ten. Input material: memory CD4+ T cells sorted from blood. Sample subset: CD45RA-negative fraction. These receptors were obtained from a man in his thirties or forties in good health.

The chain carries TRBV5-1 and TRBJ1-1; TRBD1 agrees at 8 bases. CDR1 and CDR2 from the germline V gene are SGHRS and YFSETQ. Trimming took 2 bases from V and 0 from J; bases not matched to a gene: 9. This CDR3 has 17 amino acids. The CDR3 sequence: CASSFTPRTGMNTEAFF. CDR3 sequence (DNA): TGCGCCAGCAGCTTTACCCCCAGGACAGGGATGAACACTGAAGCTTTCTTT.

V usage is TRBV18 and J usage is TRBJ2-5; no clear D. Trimming removed 3 bases at V and 5 bases at J, with 10 bases between. Germline V gene sequence: CDR1 KGHSH, CDR2 LQKENI. This CDR3 is 13 amino acids long. CDR3 residues: CASSPVDLETQYF. CDR3 bases: TGTGCCAGCTCACCTGTCGACCTTGAGACCCAGTACTTC.

This chain joins TRBV10-3 and TRBJ2-3; no clear D gene. Germline V gene data show CDR1 as ENHRY and CDR2 as SYGVKD. The V and J ends lost 4 bases and 0 bases respectively, with 2 bases between them. The CDR3 spans 12 residues. The CDR3 is CAISASTDTQYF. For the CDR3, the DNA is TGTGCCATCAGTGCTAGCACAGATACGCAGTATTTT.

This clone was observed a handful of times. The chain joins TRBV5-4 to TRBJ2-6; TRBD1 might be the D (6 bases). V was shortened by 4 bases and J by 1 base, with 9 bases between the two germline ends. The CDR3 length is 15 residues. Germline CDR1 and CDR2: SGHNT and YYREEE (reference sequence). Here the CDR3 reads CASSRQVSGANVLTF. The CDR3 DNA is TGTGCCAGCAGCAGACAGGTATCTGGGGCCAACGTCCTGACTTTC.

This chain joins TRBV6-5 and TRBJ1-3, with 7 bases aligning to TRBD1. Trimming at V came to 1 base and at J to 4 bases, leaving 4 bases not matched to a gene. Looked up from germline, CDR1 is MNHEY and CDR2 is SVGAGI. CDR3 length: 15 amino acids. This CDR3 reads CASSYLQGQGNTIYF. The CDR3 nucleotides read TGTGCCAGCAGTTACTTACAGGGGCAGGGAAACACCATATATTTT.

V usage is TRBV7-6 and J usage is TRBJ2-2; no reliable D call. Looked up from germline, CDR1 is SGHVS and CDR2 is FNYEAQ. The CDR3 spans 13 residues. The V end lost 4 bases, the J end lost 10 bases, and 13 bases lay between the germline ends. Here the CDR3 reads CASSSRASEELFF. The CDR3 nucleotides read TGTGCCAGCAGCTCCCGGGCCTCCGAGGAGCTGTTTTTT.

The chain carries TRBV11-2 and TRBJ2-3, with a weak D call TRBD2 (5 bases). The CDR3 covers 15 residues. Deletions cut 7 bases from V and 1 base from J, with 15 bases between. Germline lookup yields CDR1 SGHAT and CDR2 FQNNGV. CDR3 nucleotides: TGTGCCAGCAATCGAGCGGCTACAGGCACAGATACGCAGTATTTT. It is translated as CASNRAATGTDTQYF. The full variable domain, rest sourced from reference TRBV11-2 and TRBJ2-3, is EAGVAQSPRYKIIEKRQSVAFWCNPISGHATLYWYQQILGQGPKLLIQFQNNGVVDDSQLPKDRFSAERLKGVDSTLKIQPAKLEDSAVYLCASNRAATGTDTQYFGPGTRLTVL.

The CDR3 is CASSVAGGGTEAFF. CDR3 coding DNA: TGTGCCAGCAGCGTAGCTGGAGGGGGCACTGAAGCTTTCTTT. The V call is TRBV9, the J call TRBJ1-1, with D perhaps matching TRBD1 (6 bases). Germline V lookup: CDR1 SGDLS, CDR2 YYNGEE. The CDR3 is 14 residues long. Trimming took 0 bases from V and 4 from J, leaving 10 bases between them.

The rearrangement links TRBV6-5 to TRBJ1-1, with a tentative D call TRBD1 (5 bases). The CDR3 covers 14 residues. CDR1 and CDR2 (germline): MNHEY, SVGAGI. Trimming removed 6 bases at V and 1 base at J, with 12 bases between. The CDR3 DNA is TGTGCCAGCAGACGACAGTCTCCGAACACTGAAGCTTTCTTT. It encodes CASRRQSPNTEAFF.